This T cell receptor beta chain was sequenced for a study of T-cell memory formation after mild COVID-19. Per germline, CDR1 MDHEN and CDR2 SYDVKM. V lost 7 bases and J 1 base, leaving 9 bases between the germline ends. The CDR3 runs 13 residues. Each CDR3 protein is one row after TCRdb ran MiXCR on the 5' RACE reads. The sample contains 300,000 to 350,000 distinct CDR3 sequences, 12% to 15% of which appear only once. Specimen: PBMCs or a T cell subset sorted from them (not recorded which). This receptor was obtained from a man aged 18 to 35 who had mild COVID-19 (a few samples of this study predate the infection). Cell type and time point are not known. The gene calls are TRBV28 and TRBJ2-3; the D is unclear. The CDR3 DNA reads as TGTGCCAGCACGGTATTCGGCACAGATACGCAGTATTTT. It translates to CASTVFGTDTQYF.